This T cell receptor (beta chain) is drawn from a study of blood T cell repertoires in COVID-19. Study in general: Acute-phase and convalescent COVID-19 samples originated in the United States, Italy and Spain. The cDNA or gDNA used as material had been derived from T cells, B-cell-depleted T cells, or PBMCs.

Germline V gives CDR1 MDHEN, CDR2 SYDVKM. V lost 6 bases and J lost 7, with 24 bases in between. The CDR3 is made up of 17 amino acids. How the authors handled the data: Estimated nucleated cell counts came from reference gene primer amplification. Some clones are missing from TCRdb's copy, which holds only in-frame ones; the method was immunoSEQ multiplex PCR. That table furnishes V, J and clone size, whereas the DNA furnished D and trimming. The table has some 72,000 clones, about 89% seen once; the top ten hold 4.5% to 5.5%. This chain uses TRBV28 with TRBJ1-4, with a tentative D call TRBD1 (6 bases). Sequenced: peripheral blood. The clonotype comes from a man aged 50 or older with active or convalescent COVID-19. CDR3 nucleotide sequence: TGTGCCAGCAGGCCCGTAGGTCTGGGGGCTTGGGGTGAAAAACTGTTTTTT. It specifies CASRPVGLGAWGEKLFF.